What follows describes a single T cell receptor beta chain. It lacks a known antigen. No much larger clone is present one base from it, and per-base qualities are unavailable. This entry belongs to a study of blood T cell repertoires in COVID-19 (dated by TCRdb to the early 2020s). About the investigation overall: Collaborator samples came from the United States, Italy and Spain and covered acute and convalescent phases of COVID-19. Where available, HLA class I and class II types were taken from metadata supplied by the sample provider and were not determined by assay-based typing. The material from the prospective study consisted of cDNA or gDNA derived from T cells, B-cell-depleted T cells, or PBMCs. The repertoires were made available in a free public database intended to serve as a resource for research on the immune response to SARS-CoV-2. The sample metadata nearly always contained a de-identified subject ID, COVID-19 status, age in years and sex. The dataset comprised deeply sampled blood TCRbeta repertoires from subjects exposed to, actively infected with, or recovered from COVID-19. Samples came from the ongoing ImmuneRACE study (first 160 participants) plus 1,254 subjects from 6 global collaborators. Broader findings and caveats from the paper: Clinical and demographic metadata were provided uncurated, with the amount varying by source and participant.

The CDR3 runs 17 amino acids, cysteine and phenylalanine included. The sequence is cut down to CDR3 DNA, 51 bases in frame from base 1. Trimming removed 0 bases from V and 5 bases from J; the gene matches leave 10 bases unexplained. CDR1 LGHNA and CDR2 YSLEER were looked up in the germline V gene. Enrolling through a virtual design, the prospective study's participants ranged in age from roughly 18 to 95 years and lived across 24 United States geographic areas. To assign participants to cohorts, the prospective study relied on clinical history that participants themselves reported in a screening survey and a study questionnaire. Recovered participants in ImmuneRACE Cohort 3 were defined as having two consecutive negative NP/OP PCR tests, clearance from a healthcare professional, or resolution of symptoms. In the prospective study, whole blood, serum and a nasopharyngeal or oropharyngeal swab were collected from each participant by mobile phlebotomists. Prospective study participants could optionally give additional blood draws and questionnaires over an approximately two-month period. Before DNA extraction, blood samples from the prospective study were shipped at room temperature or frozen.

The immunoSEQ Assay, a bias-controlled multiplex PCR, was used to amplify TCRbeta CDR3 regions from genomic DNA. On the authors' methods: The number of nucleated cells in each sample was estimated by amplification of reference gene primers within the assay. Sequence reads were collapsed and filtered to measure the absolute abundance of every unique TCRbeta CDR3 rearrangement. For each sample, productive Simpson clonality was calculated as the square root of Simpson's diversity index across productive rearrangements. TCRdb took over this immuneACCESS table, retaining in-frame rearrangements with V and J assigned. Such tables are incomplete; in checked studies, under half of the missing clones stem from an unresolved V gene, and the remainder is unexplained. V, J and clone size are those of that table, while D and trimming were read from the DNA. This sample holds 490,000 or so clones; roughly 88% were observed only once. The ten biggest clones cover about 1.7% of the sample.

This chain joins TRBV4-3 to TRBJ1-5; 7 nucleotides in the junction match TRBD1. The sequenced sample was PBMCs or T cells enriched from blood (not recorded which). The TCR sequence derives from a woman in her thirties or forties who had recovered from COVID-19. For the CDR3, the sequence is CASSQDPIYRGDQPQHF. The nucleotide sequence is TGCGCCAGCAGCCAAGATCCCATATACAGGGGAGATCAGCCCCAGCATTTT.